Detailed here is one T cell receptor beta chain. At one end the junction does not follow the germline gene, possibly because of a read error. Unsorted whole blood supplied the RNA, and germline DNA was extracted too. Preoperatively, peripheral blood was drawn, roughly 4.2 milliliters in total. The germline CDR1 and CDR2 sequences are PRHDT and FYEKMQ (reference sequence). The CDR3 extends over 15 amino acids. cDNA specific to TCR beta was made from around 470 ng of total RNA, with a constant-region primer employed for priming. Generation of the TCR beta libraries relied on three nested multiplex PCR rounds using slightly modified ARM-PCR. The study ran its first two PCR rounds for nine to ten cycles each, using TRBV1-TRBV30 forward primers and a C-beta reverse primer. TCRdb recomputed calls from the multiplex PCR reads with MiXCR, one row per CDR3 protein. This table has about 300,000 distinct CDR3 sequences, about 62% appearing once.

This sample was included in a study of tumor-infiltrating lymphocytes in primary liver carcinoma. For the study at large: The yield of productive TCRbeta reads per sample was roughly 3.65 to 8 million and was similar across tissue types.

This TCR came from a middle-aged man with primary liver carcinoma and hepatitis B virus infection. The rearrangement joins TRBV13 to TRBJ1-1, with D hard to call. Sample: peripheral blood. The CDR3 loop is CTSSSPDGPGTEAFF. The DNA of the CDR3 is TGTACCAGCAGCTCTCCGGACGGACCTGGCACTGAAGCTTTCTTT.